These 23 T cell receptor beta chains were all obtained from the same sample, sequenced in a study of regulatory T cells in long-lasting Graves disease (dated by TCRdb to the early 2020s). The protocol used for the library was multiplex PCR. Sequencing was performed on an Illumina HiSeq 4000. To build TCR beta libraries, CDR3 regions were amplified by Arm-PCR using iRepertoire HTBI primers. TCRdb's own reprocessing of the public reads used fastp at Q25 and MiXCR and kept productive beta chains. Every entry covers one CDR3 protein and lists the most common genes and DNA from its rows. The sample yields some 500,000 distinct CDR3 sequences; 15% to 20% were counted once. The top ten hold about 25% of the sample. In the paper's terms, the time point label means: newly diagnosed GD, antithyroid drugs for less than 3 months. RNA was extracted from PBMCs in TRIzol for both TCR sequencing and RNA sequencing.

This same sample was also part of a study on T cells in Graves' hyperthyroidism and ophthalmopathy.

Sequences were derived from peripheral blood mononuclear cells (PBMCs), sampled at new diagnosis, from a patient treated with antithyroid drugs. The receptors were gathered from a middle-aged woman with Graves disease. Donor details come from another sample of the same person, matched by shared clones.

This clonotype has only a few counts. The CDR3 bases are TGCAGCGTCGGAATACAGGACAGCCAGAACACTGAAGCTTTCTTT. Residues: CSVGIQDSQNTEAFF. This chain links TRBV29-1 with TRBJ1-1; TRBD1 might be the D (6 bases). V lost 6 bases to trimming and J lost 1 base, with 18 bases between them. There are 15 residues in the CDR3. Germline CDR1 is SQVTM and CDR2 is ANQGSEA.

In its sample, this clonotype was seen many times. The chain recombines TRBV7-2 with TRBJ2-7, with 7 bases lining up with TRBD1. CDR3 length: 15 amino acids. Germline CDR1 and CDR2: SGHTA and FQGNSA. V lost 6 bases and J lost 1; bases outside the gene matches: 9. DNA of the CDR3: TGTGCCAGCAGGAAAACAGGGGTGGAATCCTACGAGCAGTACTTC. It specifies CASRKTGVESYEQYF.

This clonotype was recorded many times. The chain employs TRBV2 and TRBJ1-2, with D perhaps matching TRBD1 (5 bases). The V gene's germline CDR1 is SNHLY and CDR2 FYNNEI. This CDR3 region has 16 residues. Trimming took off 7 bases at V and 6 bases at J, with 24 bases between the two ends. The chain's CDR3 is CASIYTGTYLRDGYTF. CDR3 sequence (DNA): TGTGCCAGCATCTACACCGGGACTTACCTCCGAGATGGCTACACCTTC.

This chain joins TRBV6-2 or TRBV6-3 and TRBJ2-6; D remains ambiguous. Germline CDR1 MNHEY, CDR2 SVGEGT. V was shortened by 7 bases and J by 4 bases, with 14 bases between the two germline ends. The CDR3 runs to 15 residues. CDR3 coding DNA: TGTGCCAGCACCGTATTGGCTGGAGGGGCCAACGTCCTGACTTTC. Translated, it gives CASTVLAGGANVLTF.

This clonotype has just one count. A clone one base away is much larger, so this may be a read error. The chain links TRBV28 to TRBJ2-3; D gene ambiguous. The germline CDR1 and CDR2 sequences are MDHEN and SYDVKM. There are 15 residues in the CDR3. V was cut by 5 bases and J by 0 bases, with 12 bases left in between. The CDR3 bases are TGTGCCAGCAGTCCCCCCATGGTTAGCACAGATACGCAGTATTTT. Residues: CASSPPMVSTDTQYF.

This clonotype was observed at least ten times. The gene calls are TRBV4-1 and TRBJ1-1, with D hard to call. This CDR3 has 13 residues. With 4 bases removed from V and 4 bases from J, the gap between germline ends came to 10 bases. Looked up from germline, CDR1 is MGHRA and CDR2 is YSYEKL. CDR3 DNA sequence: TGCGCCAGCAGCCCCGGCAAGAGCACTGAAGCTTTCTTT. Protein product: CASSPGKSTEAFF.

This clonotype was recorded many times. The CDR3: CASSGQGALNGYTF. In DNA, the CDR3 is TGTGCCAGCAGCGGACAGGGGGCGCTTAATGGCTACACCTTC. The chain recombines TRBV12-3 or TRBV12-4 with TRBJ1-2, with 11 bases lining up with TRBD1. After removal of 6 bases from V and 6 bases from J, the junction contained 6 bases not matched to a gene. This CDR3 has 14 amino acids.

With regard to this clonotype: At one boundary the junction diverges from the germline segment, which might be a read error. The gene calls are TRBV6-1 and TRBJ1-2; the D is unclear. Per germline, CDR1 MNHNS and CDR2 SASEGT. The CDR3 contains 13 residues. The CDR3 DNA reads TGTGCCAGCCGTGAACAGTTGAACTATGGCTACACCTTC. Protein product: CASREQLNYGYTF.

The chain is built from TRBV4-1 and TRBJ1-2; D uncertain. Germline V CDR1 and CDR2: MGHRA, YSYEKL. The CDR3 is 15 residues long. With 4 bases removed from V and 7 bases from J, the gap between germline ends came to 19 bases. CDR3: CASSPLTVDWGGYTF. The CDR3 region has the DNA TGCGCCAGCAGCCCATTGACGGTGGATTGGGGTGGCTACACCTTC.

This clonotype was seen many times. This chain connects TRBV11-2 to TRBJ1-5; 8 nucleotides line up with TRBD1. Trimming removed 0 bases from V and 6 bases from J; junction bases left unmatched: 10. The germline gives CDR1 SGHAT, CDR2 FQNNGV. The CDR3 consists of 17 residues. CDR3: CASSLDHQDRVIQPQHF. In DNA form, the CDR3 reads TGTGCCAGCAGCTTAGATCATCAGGACAGGGTAATTCAGCCCCAGCATTTT. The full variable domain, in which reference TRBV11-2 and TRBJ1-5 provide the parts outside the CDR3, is EAGVAQSPRYKIIEKRQSVAFWCNPISGHATLYWYQQILGQGPKLLIQFQNNGVVDDSQLPKDRFSAERLKGVDSTLKIQPAKLEDSAVYLCASSLDHQDRVIQPQHFGDGTRLSIL.

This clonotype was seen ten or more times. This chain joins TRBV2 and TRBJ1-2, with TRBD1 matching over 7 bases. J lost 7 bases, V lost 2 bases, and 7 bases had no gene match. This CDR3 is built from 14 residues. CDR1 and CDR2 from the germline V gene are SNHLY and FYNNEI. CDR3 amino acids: CASSERVTGLGYTF. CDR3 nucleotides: TGTGCCAGCAGTGAACGGGTGACAGGGCTTGGCTACACCTTC.

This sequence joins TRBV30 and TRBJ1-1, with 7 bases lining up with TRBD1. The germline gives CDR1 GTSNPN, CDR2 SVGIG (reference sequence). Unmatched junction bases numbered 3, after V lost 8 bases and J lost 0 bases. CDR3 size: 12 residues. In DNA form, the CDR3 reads TGTGCCCGGGACAGACTGAACACTGAAGCTTTCTTT. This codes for CARDRLNTEAFF.

CDR3 nucleotides: TGTGCCAGCAGCCCCGGACTAGCGACACCTCTTTTTGAGACCCAGTACTTC. This sequence encodes CASSPGLATPLFETQYF. The V gene is TRBV7-3, the J gene TRBJ2-5; 9 bases are a match to TRBD2. The CDR3 loop spans 17 amino acids. The V gene end was trimmed by 5 bases and the J gene end by 5 bases; junction bases not matched to a gene: 15. Germline assignment: CDR1 SGHTA and CDR2 FQGTGA.

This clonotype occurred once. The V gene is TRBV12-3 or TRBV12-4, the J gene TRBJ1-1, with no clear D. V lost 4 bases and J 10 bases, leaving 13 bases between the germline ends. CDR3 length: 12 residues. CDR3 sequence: CASSSGSFGAFF. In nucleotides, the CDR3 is TGTGCCAGCAGTTCGGGTTCTTTCGGAGCTTTCTTT.

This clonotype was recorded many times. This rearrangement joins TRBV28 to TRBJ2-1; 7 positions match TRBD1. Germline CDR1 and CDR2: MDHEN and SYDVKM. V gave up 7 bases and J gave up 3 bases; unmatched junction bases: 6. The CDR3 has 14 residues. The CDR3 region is CASTPGQFYNEQFF. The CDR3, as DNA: TGTGCCAGCACCCCGGGACAGTTCTACAATGAGCAGTTCTTC.

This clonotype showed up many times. The chain's CDR3 is CASSRRRRESGNEQFF. In DNA, the CDR3 is TGTGCCAGCAGTAGGAGAAGACGAGAGTCCGGCAATGAGCAGTTCTTC. The chain carries TRBV12-3 or TRBV12-4 and TRBJ2-1; D not resolved. This CDR3 has 16 residues. The germline V and J ends were trimmed by 5 bases and 6 bases, with 20 bases remaining between them.

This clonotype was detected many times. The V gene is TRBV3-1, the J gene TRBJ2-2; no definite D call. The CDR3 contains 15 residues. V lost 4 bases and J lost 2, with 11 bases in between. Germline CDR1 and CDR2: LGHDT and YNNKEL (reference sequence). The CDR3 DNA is TGTGCCAGCAGCCTTTCCGTATATAACACCGGGGAGCTGTTTTTT. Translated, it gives CASSLSVYNTGELFF.

In DNA, the CDR3 is TGTGCCAGCAGCTCCCTGAGGGATACGCAGTATTTT. Protein product: CASSSLRDTQYF. The V gene is TRBV7-9, the J gene TRBJ2-3; D remains unclear. V was trimmed by 4 bases and J by 6 bases, leaving 8 bases between them. The CDR3 runs 12 residues. Germline values: CDR1 SEHNR, CDR2 FQNEAQ (reference sequence).

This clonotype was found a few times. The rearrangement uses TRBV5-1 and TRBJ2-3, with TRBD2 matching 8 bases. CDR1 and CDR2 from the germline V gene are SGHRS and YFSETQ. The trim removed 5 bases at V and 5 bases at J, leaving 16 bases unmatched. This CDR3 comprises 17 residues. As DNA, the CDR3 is TGCGCCAGCAGTCGGACGTCTGGCGGGGGGTGGAAAGATACGCAGTATTTT. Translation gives CASSRTSGGGWKDTQYF.

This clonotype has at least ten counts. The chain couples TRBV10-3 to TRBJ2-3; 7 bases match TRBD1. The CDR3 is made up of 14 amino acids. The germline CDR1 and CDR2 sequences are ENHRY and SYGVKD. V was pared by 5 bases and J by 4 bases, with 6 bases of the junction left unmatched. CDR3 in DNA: TGTGCCATCAGTAACAGGGGAGAGGCAGATACGCAGTATTTT. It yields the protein CAISNRGEADTQYF.

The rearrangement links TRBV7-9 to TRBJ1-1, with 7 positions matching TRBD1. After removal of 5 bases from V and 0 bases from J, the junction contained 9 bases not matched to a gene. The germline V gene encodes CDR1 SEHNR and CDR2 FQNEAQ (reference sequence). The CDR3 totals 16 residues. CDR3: CASSPNAGQMNTEAFF. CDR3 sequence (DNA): TGTGCCAGCAGCCCTAACGCGGGACAGATGAACACTGAAGCTTTCTTT.

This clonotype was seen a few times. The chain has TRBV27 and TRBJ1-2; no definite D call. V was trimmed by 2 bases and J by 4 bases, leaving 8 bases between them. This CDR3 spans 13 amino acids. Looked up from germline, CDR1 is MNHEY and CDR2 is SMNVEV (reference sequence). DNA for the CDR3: TGTGCCAGCAGTTTACGGCCTAGCTATGGCTACACCTTC. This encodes CASSLRPSYGYTF.

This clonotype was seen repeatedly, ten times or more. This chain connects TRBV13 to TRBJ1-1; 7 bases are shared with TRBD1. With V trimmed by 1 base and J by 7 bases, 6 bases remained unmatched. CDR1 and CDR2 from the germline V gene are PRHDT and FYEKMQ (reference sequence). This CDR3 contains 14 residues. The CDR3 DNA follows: TGTGCCAGCAGCTTAGTAGACAGGGAAATTGAAGCTTTCTTT. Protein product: CASSLVDREIEAFF.